These 3 T cell receptor beta chains were sequenced from one sample in a study of post-analysis software for immune sequencing data. Tagging with unique molecular identifiers was a feature of the TCR beta cDNA libraries. TCRdb re-called the PCR reads through MiXCR, storing one row per CDR3 protein. This sample has approximately 570,000 distinct CDR3 sequences, with roughly 47% found just once. These receptors have no identified antigens. General observations from the study: TRBV5-6, TRBV5-1 and TRBV20-1 belonged to a set of about five TRBV segments that were more frequent in patients than controls.

The sample was blood. Source of these receptors: a girl aged 10-17 years with multiple sclerosis.

The rearrangement uses TRBV7-6 and TRBJ2-5, with D possibly TRBD2 on 6 matching bases. Germline CDR1 and CDR2: SGHVS and FNYEAQ. The CDR3 has 16 amino acids. V was clipped by 1 base and J by 1 base, with 13 bases between them. CDR3 loop: CASSLGATRAQETQYF. CDR3 DNA sequence: TGTGCCAGCAGCTTAGGGGCGACTAGGGCCCAAGAGACCCAGTACTTC.

The CDR3 is CASLIGAEQYF. The CDR3 bases are TGTGCCAGCCTTATCGGAGCTGAGCAGTACTTC. This chain links TRBV2 with TRBJ2-7, with D hard to call. Germline values: CDR1 SNHLY, CDR2 FYNNEI. Trimming shortened V by 8 bases and J by 7 bases, and 12 bases separated the two germline ends. There are 11 residues in the CDR3.

The sample holds a few counts of this clonotype. V is TRBV24-1 and J is TRBJ2-5; D tentatively fits TRBD1 or TRBD2 (6 bases each). TRBJ2-7 explains the end of the DNA better; the J call may be wrong. The CDR3 has 12 residues. Per germline, CDR1 KGHDR and CDR2 SFDVKD. The CDR3 is CATSDGGGEQYF. The CDR3 DNA reads TGTGCCACCAGCGACGGGGGCGGCGAGCAGTACTTC.